This T cell receptor beta chain stems from a study of cytomegalovirus exposure and HLA in healthy donors. The V end was cut by 6 bases, the J end by 1 base, with 15 bases between. The CDR3 is 15 amino acids. Primers included in the PCR were 60 Vbeta and 13 Jbeta primers. TCRdb's copy holds only in-frame clones and misses some; the assay was immunoSEQ multiplex PCR. The table lists nearly 200,000 clones, 75% to 90% of them singletons. The gene calls are TRBV6-7 and TRBJ1-2; the D gene is possibly TRBD1 (5 bases). TRBV6-7 is treated as an ORF (open reading frame) with a function not yet certain. The sample consisted of PBMCs. The sequence was collected from a man aged 25-45 years in good health and CMV-seronegative. The CDR3 region is CASRRTKGGNYGYTF. The CDR3 bases are TGTGCCAGCAGAAGGACAAAGGGAGGTAACTATGGCTACACCTTC.